This is a list of T cell receptor beta chains from one sample in a study of T cells expressing NK-cell markers. TCRdb re-called the 5' RACE reads, yielding one record per CDR3 amino acid sequence without DNA. Its table lists about 460,000 distinct CDR3 sequences. Source material: blood T cells: a sorted CD56 or NKG2C T cell subset, CD4+ or CD8+ T cells, or bulk PBMC T cells (not recorded which). All receptors derive from a woman aged 45-59 years in good health. Both conserved end residues are part of each CDR3.

j_gene: TRBJ2-2; v_gene: TRBV2; CDR3aa: CASSVNQPGELFF
j_gene: TRBJ1-1; v_gene: TRBV9; CDR3aa: CASSPPGLPSVTEAFF
j_gene: TRBJ2-1; v_gene: TRBV12-5; CDR3aa: CASRHGRTYNEQFF
j_gene: TRBJ2-7; v_gene: TRBV27; CDR3aa: CASRGRTGRSYEQYF
j_gene: TRBJ2-1; v_gene: TRBV11-3; CDR3aa: CASSRGRGSNEQFF
j_gene: TRBJ2-7; v_gene: TRBV12-3/TRBV12-4; CDR3aa: CASSLGPSGTTYEQYF
j_gene: TRBJ1-2; v_gene: TRBV5-1; CDR3aa: CASNTEEGNGYTF
j_gene: TRBJ2-7; v_gene: TRBV7-9; CDR3aa: CASSGIQGSLYEQYF
j_gene: TRBJ1-5; v_gene: TRBV21-1; CDR3aa: CASSKGVWVKPQHF
j_gene: TRBJ2-5; v_gene: TRBV14; CDR3aa: CASSRTSGGILETQYF
j_gene: TRBJ2-3; v_gene: TRBV27; CDR3aa: CASSWIGVGGRTDTQYF
j_gene: TRBJ2-7; v_gene: TRBV2; CDR3aa: CASSGIVSSYEQYF
j_gene: TRBJ2-1; v_gene: TRBV5-1; CDR3aa: CASSLGAGYYNEQFF
j_gene: TRBJ1-3; v_gene: TRBV7-9; CDR3aa: CASSFRGSGSGNTIYF
j_gene: TRBJ1-1; v_gene: TRBV7-8; CDR3aa: CASSLGGGQNTEAFF
j_gene: TRBJ2-3; v_gene: TRBV6-6; CDR3aa: CASSSPGGSRYF
j_gene: TRBJ1-6; v_gene: TRBV5-1; CDR3aa: CASSRIGDQPLHF
j_gene: TRBJ2-7; v_gene: TRBV5-1; CDR3aa: CASSKPGLAGGNWQYF
j_gene: TRBJ2-3; v_gene: TRBV4-1; CDR3aa: CASSPAGGRGSDTQYF
j_gene: TRBJ2-2; v_gene: TRBV20-1; CDR3aa: CSATGLATGELFF
j_gene: TRBJ2-5; v_gene: TRBV11-2; CDR3aa: CASSLGQGGVMETQYF
j_gene: TRBJ2-1; v_gene: TRBV11-2; CDR3aa: CASSFGALSRNEQFF
j_gene: TRBJ2-3; v_gene: TRBV24-1; CDR3aa: CATSPSRSTDTQYF
j_gene: TRBJ2-3; v_gene: TRBV5-5; CDR3aa: CASSFLRQGVSHSADTQYF
j_gene: TRBJ1-1; v_gene: TRBV5-1; CDR3aa: CASSTGRDTEAFF
j_gene: TRBJ1-1; v_gene: TRBV5-1; CDR3aa: CASSFKGQASEAFF
j_gene: TRBJ2-1; v_gene: TRBV12-3/TRBV12-4; CDR3aa: CASSRDSRSEQFF